The 8 T cell receptor beta chains given below trace back to one sample, sequenced in a study of cytomegalovirus exposure and HLA in healthy donors (dated by TCRdb to 2016 to 2017). Library construction relied on the immunoSEQ multiplex PCR assay. For the multiplex PCR, a mixture combining 60 forward primers for TCR Vbeta segments and 13 reverse primers for TCR Jbeta segments was used. As stored in TCRdb, this immuneACCESS dataset retains in-frame rearrangements with V and J assigned. A fraction of the clones does not appear; measured against another copy, unresolved V genes explain less than half of the discrepancy, and the remainder lacks a known reason. The sample yields 90,000 or so clones; about four fifths were counted once. The ten largest clones represent over 3% of the sample. Sequencing was performed on PBMCs. The source of these receptors is a man between 50 and 59 years old in good health and CMV-seronegative.

This clone was detected once. The chain is built from TRBV5-5 and TRBJ2-7; TRBD1 matches at 9 bases. CDR3 length: 15 amino acids. The germline CDR1 and CDR2 sequences are SGHKS and YYEKEE (reference sequence). V lost 0 bases, J lost 5 bases, and 6 bases stayed unmatched. Written as DNA, the CDR3 is TGTGCCAGCAGCTTGGGTGGGGACAGGGTCCACGAGCAGTACTTC. Its translation: CASSLGGDRVHEQYF.

DNA of the CDR3: TGTGCCAGCAGCTTAGCGACGGGACAAGAGACCCAGTACTTC. Residues: CASSLATGQETQYF. The rearrangement joins TRBV7-9 to TRBJ2-5; weak D call: TRBD2 (5 bases). V lost 0 bases, J lost 2 bases, and 7 bases lay in between. CDR3 length: 14 residues. The germline gives CDR1 SEHNR, CDR2 FQNEAQ (reference sequence).

The chain carries TRBV7-8 and TRBJ2-6; D is ambiguous. CDR3 length: 15 amino acids. V dropped 5 bases and J dropped 0 bases, with 8 bases sitting between them. The germline V gene encodes CDR1 SGHVS and CDR2 FQNEAQ. As DNA, the CDR3 is TGTGCCAGCAGCGGCTTATACTCTGGGGCCAACGTCCTGACTTTC. This encodes CASSGLYSGANVLTF.

The chain couples TRBV2 to TRBJ1-1; D call uncertain. The CDR3 is made up of 12 amino acids. The ends were cut back, 6 bases at V and 4 bases at J, with 9 bases in the middle. Germline V gene data show CDR1 as SNHLY and CDR2 as FYNNEI. This chain's CDR3 is CASSKIGTEAFF. As DNA, the CDR3 is TGTGCCAGCAGCAAAATCGGCACTGAAGCTTTCTTT.

V is TRBV27 and J is TRBJ2-1; D may be TRBD2 (5 bases). Germline CDR1 and CDR2: MNHEY and SMNVEV (reference sequence). V was pared by 2 bases and J by 9 bases, with 8 bases between. The CDR3 sequence is 12 residues long. The CDR3 bases are TGTGCCAGCAGTTTAATAGGGAGTGAGCAGTTCTTC. It translates to CASSLIGSEQFF.

As concerns this clone: Other DNA sequences in this sample translate to the same CDR3. The rearrangement uses TRBV6-1 and TRBJ2-1; TRBD2 agrees at 11 bases. Trimming removed 3 bases from V and 4 bases from J; junction bases left unmatched: 5. CDR3 length: 16 amino acids. Germline V gene lookup returns CDR1 MNHNS and CDR2 SASEGT. The CDR3 DNA follows: TGTGCCAGCAGTGAGCCGGGACTAGCGGCGTACAATGAGCAGTTCTTC. Translated, it gives CASSEPGLAAYNEQFF.

V gene TRBV6-5 combines with J gene TRBJ1-1, with D maybe TRBD1 (5 bases). The CDR3 has 15 amino acids. The V end was cut by 0 bases, the J end by 5 bases, with 13 bases between. Germline V CDR1 and CDR2: MNHEY, SVGAGI. CDR3 in amino acids: CASSYSRRVGTEAFF. CDR3 nucleotide sequence: TGTGCCAGCAGTTACTCTCGCAGGGTCGGGACTGAAGCTTTCTTT.

The chain uses TRBV6-1 and TRBJ1-2, with TRBD1 identical over 8 bases. With 3 bases clipped from V and 8 bases from J, the junction kept 8 bases outside the gene matches. The CDR3 has 14 residues. In germline, CDR1 is MNHNS, CDR2 SASEGT. Here the CDR3 reads CASSEAGQAGGYTF. The DNA for the CDR3 is TGTGCCAGCAGTGAGGCGGGACAGGCGGGGGGCTACACCTTC.